This T cell receptor (beta chain) was identified during a study of neurological immune-mediated disorders. Findings and limits, study-wide: CDR3 amino acid sequences found in expanded clones were never shared across subjects, suggesting private repertoires in all groups.

There are many counts of this clonotype. Antigen: not known. Synthesis of cDNA used 5'RACE (with 10-nucleotide random UMIs). Every sequencing run generated over 190 million TCR-beta sequences from 15-18 subjects. TCRdb reprocessed the 5' RACE reads with MiXCR, giving one entry per CDR3 protein. This table holds 35,000 to 50,000 distinct CDR3 sequences, approximately 15% found once. The CDR3 spans 15 residues. The germline V and J ends were trimmed by 1 base and 3 bases, with 13 bases remaining between them. The V gene's germline CDR1 is SGHRS and CDR2 YFSETQ. This TCR was sampled from a woman aged 55-69 years with HTLV-1-associated myelopathy (HAM/TSP). Sequenced sample: CD4+ T cells from blood. The chain couples TRBV5-1 to TRBJ1-1; perhaps TRBD1 as D (5 bases). CDR3 sequence reads: CASSLRGDGDTEAFF. The CDR3 nucleotides read TGCGCCAGCAGCTTGCGGGGCGATGGGGACACTGAAGCTTTCTTT.